One and the same sample provided the 14 T cell receptor beta chains below, sequenced in a study of T cell changes during pregnancy in multiple sclerosis. Only in-frame clones appear in the TCRdb table, and some are missing; sequencing was by immunoSEQ multiplex PCR. Of roughly 86,000 clones in the sample, 85% to 95% were seen once. The sequences come from peripheral blood, collected in the first trimester of pregnancy. These receptors all come from a female donor with multiple sclerosis, enrolled in a pregnancy study.

The V call is TRBV28, the J call TRBJ2-7; 7 positions agree with TRBD2. The CDR3 consists of 14 residues. The V gene's germline CDR1 is MDHEN and CDR2 SYDVKM. The V and J ends lost 6 bases and 4 bases, in that order; junction bases with no gene match: 9. The DNA of the CDR3 is TGTGCCAGCAGCCCGGCTAGCGGTGTATACGAGCAGTACTTC. It encodes CASSPASGVYEQYF.

This clone was seen just once. The chain carries TRBV19 and TRBJ2-7; possibly TRBD1 for D (6 bases). Germline CDR1 reads LNHDA; CDR2 reads SQIVND (reference sequence). The V gene lost 4 bases and the J gene lost 0 bases, with 7 bases spanning the gap. The CDR3 is 13 amino acids. Written as DNA, the CDR3 is TGTGCCAGTAGTAGGACAGTCTCCTACGAGCAGTACTTC. Translating it yields CASSRTVSYEQYF. Full variable domain (missing parts from reference TRBV19 and TRBJ2-7): DGGITQSPKYLFRKEGQNVTLSCEQNLNHDAMYWYRQDPGQGLRLIYYSQIVNDFQKGDIAEGYSVSREKKESFPLTVTSAQKNPTAFYLCASSRTVSYEQYFGPGTRLTVT.

Concerning this clone: Within the sample, other DNA sequences also encode this same CDR3. The gene calls are TRBV5-4 and TRBJ1-1, with 7 bases lining up with TRBD1. The V gene end was trimmed by 4 bases and the J gene end by 0 bases; junction bases not matched to a gene: 15. Germline values: CDR1 SGHNT, CDR2 YYREEE (reference sequence). The CDR3 is 18 residues long. The CDR3 loop reads CASSHQRRGPEMNTEAFF. As DNA, the CDR3 is TGTGCCAGCAGCCACCAGCGAAGGGGGCCGGAAATGAACACTGAAGCTTTCTTT. Together with reference TRBV5-4 and TRBJ1-1, the CDR3 gives the full variable domain: ETGVTQSPTHLIKTRGQQVTLRCSSQSGHNTVSWYQQALGQGPQFIFQYYREEENGRGNFPPRFSGLQFPNYSSELNVNALELDDSALYLCASSHQRRGPEMNTEAFFGQGTRLTVV.

This clone was counted between two and nine times. The chain links TRBV27 to TRBJ2-2, with TRBD2 as a possible D gene (5 bases). This CDR3 spans 11 amino acids. Looked up from germline, CDR1 is MNHEY and CDR2 is SMNVEV (reference sequence). V was pared by 10 bases and J by 7 bases, with 10 bases between. The CDR3 nucleotides read TGTGCCACTAGCAGGAGCGGGGAGCTGTTTTTT. Translating gives CATSRSGELFF.

The J gene is TRBJ1-5, the V gene TRBV6-5; the match to TRBD1 covers 7 bases. CDR3 size: 15 residues. Germline V gene data show CDR1 as MNHEY and CDR2 as SVGAGI. The J segment lost 5 bases and the V segment lost 0 bases, leaving 4 bases of the junction unmatched. This chain's CDR3 is CASSYSGDRDQPQHF. Here the CDR3 DNA reads TGTGCCAGCAGTTACTCTGGAGACAGGGATCAGCCCCAGCATTTT.

The chain is built from TRBV18 and TRBJ1-1, with 8 nucleotides matching TRBD1. V was pared by 3 bases and J by 0 bases, with 3 bases of the junction left unmatched. Germline lookup yields CDR1 KGHSH and CDR2 LQKENI. This CDR3 is 15 amino acids long. As DNA, the CDR3 is TGTGCCAGCTCACCCCGGACAGGGTTGAACACTGAAGCTTTCTTT. It yields the protein CASSPRTGLNTEAFF.

The CDR3 DNA follows: TGTGCCAGCAGTTTATCGGTCCGCCGGGACAGGGGAACCTACGAGCAGTACTTC. Residues: CASSLSVRRDRGTYEQYF. The rearrangement uses TRBV27 and TRBJ2-7, with 10 bases fitting TRBD1. This CDR3 contains 18 residues. The junction had 10 bases not matched to a gene; V was cut back by 0 bases and J by 2 bases. The germline V gene encodes CDR1 MNHEY and CDR2 SMNVEV (reference sequence).

The CDR3 protein is CASSPPVRDRGETQYF. The CDR3 DNA is TGTGCCAGCTCACCACCGGTGCGGGATAGAGGAGAGACCCAGTACTTC. The chain uses TRBV18 and TRBJ2-5; possibly TRBD2 for D (6 bases). CDR1 and CDR2 (germline): KGHSH, LQKENI. The CDR3 sequence is 16 residues long. V was trimmed by 0 bases and J by 4 bases, leaving 15 bases between them. Full variable domain (remainder filled in from reference TRBV18 and TRBJ2-5): NAGVMQNPRHLVRRRGQEARLRCSPMKGHSHVYWYRQLPEEGLKFMVYLQKENIIDESGMPKERFSAEFPKEGPSILRIQQVVRGDSAAYFCASSPPVRDRGETQYFGPGTRLLVL.

The chain has TRBV21-1 and TRBJ1-5; the table's TRBD1 call for D was not verified on the DNA. TRBV21-1 constitutes a pseudogene. CDR3 size: 18 residues. Written as DNA, the CDR3 is TGTGCCAGCAGCCTAAAGGAGGACAGCTTTTGGGATAATCAGCCCCAGCATTTT. This sequence encodes CASSLKEDSFWDNQPQHF.

CDR3 in DNA: TGTGCCAGCAGCTTAGGGGCAGTCGATAGGAATGAAGCTTTCTTT. Protein product: CASSLGAVDRNEAFF. This chain joins TRBV11-1 and TRBJ1-1; D remains unclear. Germline CDR1 SGHAT, CDR2 FQDESV (reference sequence). The ends were cut back, 1 base at V and 7 bases at J, with 16 bases in the middle. The CDR3 length is 15 residues.

The V gene is TRBV18, the J gene TRBJ2-1; D is uncertain. The CDR3 sequence is 14 residues long. The V and J ends lost 3 bases and 8 bases respectively, with 14 bases between them. Germline CDR1 reads KGHSH; CDR2 reads LQKENI. Here the CDR3 reads CASSPVFSWHEQFF. The CDR3 DNA is TGTGCCAGCTCACCGGTCTTCAGTTGGCATGAGCAGTTCTTC.

V gene TRBV29-1 combines with J gene TRBJ1-2, with D uncertain. The germline V gene encodes CDR1 SQVTM and CDR2 ANQGSEA. V lost 3 bases and J lost 8, with 10 bases in between. This CDR3 comprises 11 residues. For the CDR3, the DNA is TGCAGCGTTGACACGCGGCGGGGCTACACCTTC. Protein product: CSVDTRRGYTF.

As to this clone: The junction shows a germline mismatch at one end, possibly a read error. The chain joins TRBV5-1 to TRBJ1-1, with D possibly TRBD1 on 6 matching bases. CDR1 is SGHRS, CDR2 YFSETQ, per germline. The CDR3 contains 13 residues. The CDR3 DNA reads TGCGCCAGCAGCTCGGGGGGGGCAGGGGAGTACACATTT. The encoded protein is CASSSGGAGEYTF. The variable domain in full, completed from reference TRBV5-1 and TRBJ1-1, reads KAGVTQTPRYLIKTRGQQVTLSCSPISGHRSVSWYQQTPGQGLQFLFEYFSETQRNKGNFPGRFSGRQFSNSRSEMNVSTLELGDSALYLCASSSGGAGEYTFGQGTRLTVV.

This clone has just one count. V is TRBV4-3 and J is TRBJ2-7; 11 bases map to TRBD2. Looked up from germline, CDR1 is LGHNA and CDR2 is YSLEER. The length of the CDR3 is 15 residues. V lost 1 base, J lost 2 bases, and 1 base stayed unmatched. Here the CDR3 DNA reads TGCGCCAGCAGCCAAGGACTAGCGGGGACCTACGAGCAGTACTTC. Translated: CASSQGLAGTYEQYF.